Below are 30 T cell receptor beta chains sequenced from a single sample in a study of shared clonotypes between healthy human individuals. Sequenced by immunoSEQ multiplex PCR; TCRdb stores in-frame clones only, minus some. Of about 610,000 clones in the sample, approximately 96% were seen once. CD8 cells classed as naive were CD45RO-negative and positively selected for CCR7, excluding terminally differentiated effector memory CD45RA+ cells. Sequenced sample: naive CD8+ T cells sorted from blood. Source of these receptors: a woman aged 25-40 years in good health.

The chain links TRBV12-1 to TRBJ2-1; the D call TRBD2 from the table was never checked on the DNA. TRBV12-1 is annotated as a pseudogene. The CDR3 consists of 15 residues. Here the CDR3 reads CASSFPCGSRNEQFF. The CDR3 region has the DNA TGTGCCAGCAGCTTCCCCTGCGGGAGTAGGAATGAGCAGTTCTTC.

The chain links TRBV4-1 to TRBJ2-1; D might be TRBD2 (6 bases). The CDR3 has 16 amino acids. With 4 bases removed from V and 7 bases from J, the gap between germline ends came to 20 bases. CDR1 and CDR2 from the germline V gene are MGHRA and YSYEKL. CDR3: CASSLPSGTLGNEQFF. CDR3 bases: TGCGCCAGCAGCCTCCCCTCGGGGACTTTGGGGAATGAGCAGTTCTTC.

The genes are TRBV19 and TRBJ2-1; 13 bases agree with TRBD2. The trim removed 8 bases at V and 8 bases at J, leaving 9 bases unmatched. The CDR3 has 15 residues. Germline V gene lookup returns CDR1 LNHDA and CDR2 SQIVND (reference sequence). CDR3 region: CASSGTSGTFDEQFF. DNA for the CDR3: TGTGCCAGTTCCGGGACTAGCGGGACTTTCGATGAGCAGTTCTTC.

In this sample, this clone turned up once. The chain links TRBV28 to TRBJ1-3, with D unresolved. CDR1 is MDHEN, CDR2 SYDVKM, per germline. V lost 4 bases and J lost 8, with 12 bases in between. The CDR3 length is 13 residues. The CDR3 DNA is TGTGCCAGCAGTTACCGCCCAGACCACACCATATATTTT. Encoded protein: CASSYRPDHTIYF.

This chain links TRBV19 with TRBJ2-5; D is perhaps TRBD1 (6 bases). Germline lookup yields CDR1 LNHDA and CDR2 SQIVND (reference sequence). There are 16 residues in the CDR3. V was shortened by 3 bases and J by 2 bases, with 16 bases between the two germline ends. The CDR3 DNA is TGTGCCAGTAGTATGGTCCCAGGGGCCCCGCAAGAGACCCAGTACTTC. Protein sequence: CASSMVPGAPQETQYF.

V usage is TRBV5-5 and J usage is TRBJ2-7, with a tentative D call TRBD1 (5 bases). The CDR3 runs to 14 residues. The germline gives CDR1 SGHKS, CDR2 YYEKEE (reference sequence). V lost 7 bases and J 0 bases, leaving 14 bases between the germline ends. The CDR3 sequence: CASEDTLGSYEQYF. CDR3 DNA: TGTGCCAGCGAGGACACCCTCGGCTCCTACGAGCAGTACTTC.

The chain's CDR3 is CASSQDPGGGPYEQYF. CDR3 nucleotides: TGCGCCAGCAGCCAAGATCCAGGGGGAGGGCCTTACGAGCAGTACTTC. This chain uses TRBV4-1 with TRBJ2-5, with D perhaps TRBD1 or TRBD2 (7 bases each). The DNA end is a closer match to TRBJ2-7, so the J assignment may be wrong. CDR1 and CDR2 (germline): MGHRA, YSYEKL. The length of the CDR3 is 16 residues.

This chain joins TRBV5-8 and TRBJ2-1, with TRBD2 identical over 12 bases. This CDR3 comprises 18 residues. V lost 2 bases and J lost 3; bases outside the gene matches: 9. The germline gives CDR1 SGHTS, CDR2 YDEGEE. The CDR3 region is CASSLGFRTSGIYNEQFF. The DNA of the CDR3 is TGTGCCAGCAGCTTAGGGTTCAGGACTAGCGGGATCTACAATGAGCAGTTCTTC.

This sequence joins TRBV5-5 and TRBJ1-1, with D uncertain. Germline CDR1 reads SGHKS; CDR2 reads YYEKEE (reference sequence). V dropped 0 bases and J dropped 2 bases, with 8 bases sitting between them. This CDR3 is 14 amino acids long. The DNA of the CDR3 is TGTGCCAGCAGCTTGGGGGCAGCAAACACTGAAGCTTTCTTT. Protein sequence: CASSLGAANTEAFF.

The chain employs TRBV28 and TRBJ1-1; D call uncertain. The CDR3 loop spans 14 amino acids. Germline V gene sequence: CDR1 MDHEN, CDR2 SYDVKM. The V end was cut by 2 bases, the J end by 1 base, with 8 bases between. CDR3 bases: TGTGCCAGCAGTTTAAGGGTGGGGAACACTGAAGCTTTCTTT. Amino acids: CASSLRVGNTEAFF. Full variable domain (missing parts from reference TRBV28 and TRBJ1-1): DVKVTQSSRYLVKRTGEKVFLECVQDMDHENMFWYRQDPGLGLRLIYFSYDVKMKEKGDIPEGYSVSREKKERFSLILESASTNQTSMYLCASSLRVGNTEAFFGQGTRLTVV.

This chain connects TRBV4-2 to TRBJ2-1, with TRBD2 matching over 9 bases. The CDR3 has 17 residues. Trimming at V came to 0 bases and at J to 0 bases, leaving 3 bases not matched to a gene. Looked up from germline, CDR1 is LGHNA and CDR2 is YNFKEQ. For the CDR3, the DNA is TGTGCCAGCAGCCAAGAAACTAGCGGGTACTCCTACAATGAGCAGTTCTTC. As protein: CASSQETSGYSYNEQFF.

The chain combines TRBV4-2 with TRBJ2-2; TRBD2 aligns across 7 bases. Per germline, CDR1 LGHNA and CDR2 YNFKEQ. This CDR3 spans 19 amino acids. Trimming at V came to 1 base and at J to 1 base, leaving 12 bases not matched to a gene. CDR3 amino acids: CASSQVLLSGGGNTGELFF. The CDR3 DNA is TGTGCCAGCAGCCAAGTCCTGTTGTCTGGCGGGGGGAACACCGGGGAGCTGTTTTTT.

As regards this clone: In the same sample, other DNA sequences code for this CDR3. The chain carries TRBV9 and TRBJ2-7, with D perhaps given as TRBD1 or TRBD2 (5 bases each). Germline values: CDR1 SGDLS, CDR2 YYNGEE. The CDR3 has 13 amino acids. Trimming took off 4 bases at V and 1 base at J, with 9 bases between the two ends. This chain's CDR3 is CASSPGASYEQYF. The CDR3, as DNA: TGTGCCAGCAGCCCCGGGGCATCCTACGAGCAGTACTTC. Full variable domain (missing parts from reference TRBV9 and TRBJ2-7): DSGVTQTPKHLITATGQRVTLRCSPRSGDLSVYWYQQSLDQGLQFLIQYYNGEERAKGNILERFSAQQFPDLHSELNLSSLELGDSALYFCASSPGASYEQYFGPGTRLTVT.

The V and J genes are TRBV4-1 and TRBJ2-5; 8 positions match TRBD2. With 0 bases clipped from V and 3 bases from J, the junction kept 6 bases outside the gene matches. This CDR3 contains 16 residues. Germline V lookup: CDR1 MGHRA, CDR2 YSYEKL. CDR3 nucleotides: TGCGCCAGCAGCCAAGAGGGGTTAGCGGGAAAAGAGACCCAGTACTTC. Protein product: CASSQEGLAGKETQYF.

For this clone: The same CDR3 arises from other DNA sequences in this sample as well. The chain is built from TRBV28 and TRBJ1-1; no firm D call. V gave up 2 bases and J gave up 1 base, with 8 bases separating them. CDR3 length: 14 residues. Germline assignment: CDR1 MDHEN and CDR2 SYDVKM. The CDR3 DNA reads as TGTGCCAGCAGTTTAGAGGGAGGGAACACTGAAGCTTTCTTT. The encoded protein is CASSLEGGNTEAFF.

The gene calls are TRBV10-2 and TRBJ1-3; D might be TRBD1 (5 bases). V was trimmed by 1 base and J by 1 base, leaving 14 bases between them. This CDR3 has 17 amino acids. Germline V gives CDR1 WSHSY, CDR2 SAAADI. In DNA, the CDR3 is TGCGCCAGCAGTGAGTACCTTTTCGGGACTTCTGGAAACACCATATATTTT. Translating it yields CASSEYLFGTSGNTIYF.

A single count supports this clone. The V call is TRBV4-1, the J call TRBJ2-5, with D perhaps TRBD2 (5 bases). Trimming removed 5 bases at V and 2 bases at J, with 18 bases between. CDR1 is MGHRA and CDR2 is YSYEKL in the germline V gene. This CDR3 is 16 amino acids long. This CDR3 reads CASSSTDFLEQETQYF. In nucleotides, the CDR3 is TGCGCCAGCAGCTCTACGGACTTCCTCGAGCAAGAGACCCAGTACTTC.

This chain joins TRBV4-1 and TRBJ2-1; possibly TRBD2 for D (5 bases). Germline lookup yields CDR1 MGHRA and CDR2 YSYEKL. Trimming stripped 0 bases from V and 9 bases from J, with 15 bases between. The CDR3 spans 15 residues. CDR3 in amino acids: CASSQDARVGGEQFF. In DNA, the CDR3 is TGCGCCAGCAGCCAAGATGCGCGGGTAGGAGGTGAGCAGTTCTTC.

V usage is TRBV7-3 and J usage is TRBJ2-5, with D hard to call. Germline V gene sequence: CDR1 SGHTA, CDR2 FQGTGA. Deletions cut 4 bases from V and 2 bases from J, with 8 bases between. The CDR3 covers 13 residues. The CDR3 DNA reads TGTGCCAGCAGCTCGGGCGGTCAAGAGACCCAGTACTTC. Translating it yields CASSSGGQETQYF.

The chain recombines TRBV14 with TRBJ2-3; 7 bases line up with TRBD2. The V segment lost 4 bases and the J segment 2 bases; nucleotides outside the gene matches: 6. The CDR3 runs 15 residues. CDR1 and CDR2 from the germline V gene are SGHDN and FVKESK. The CDR3 bases are TGTGCCAGCAGCCCGTATAGCGGGTTCACAGATACGCAGTATTTT. The encoded protein is CASSPYSGFTDTQYF.

The J gene is TRBJ1-2, the V gene TRBV27; D might be TRBD1 (5 bases). The germline V gene encodes CDR1 MNHEY and CDR2 SMNVEV (reference sequence). The CDR3 loop spans 14 amino acids. Trimming left V 1 base short and J 5 bases short, with 11 bases between. The CDR3 here is CASSLYPGRYGYTF. The CDR3 coding sequence is TGTGCCAGCAGTTTATACCCAGGGAGATATGGCTACACCTTC.

The CDR3 nucleotides read TGCGCCAGCAGTGATGAAGACAGATCGCACGAGCAGTACTTC. This encodes CASSDEDRSHEQYF. The chain links TRBV10-1 to TRBJ2-7; tentative D call: TRBD1 (5 bases). Trimming stripped 3 bases from V and 5 bases from J, with 14 bases between. The CDR3 sequence is 14 residues long. The germline V gene encodes CDR1 WNHNN and CDR2 SYGVQD (reference sequence).

The chain employs TRBV10-1 and TRBJ2-1; 13 bases agree with TRBD2. The CDR3 totals 16 residues. Germline trimming cut 5 bases from V and 8 bases from J; bases unmatched to any gene: 9. Per the germline V gene, CDR1 is WNHNN and CDR2 is SYGVQD (reference sequence). CDR3 sequence (DNA): TGCGCCAGCAGTAATACACTAGCGGGAGGGCCGGATGAGCAGTTCTTC. It is translated as CASSNTLAGGPDEQFF.

The V and J genes are TRBV28 and TRBJ1-3; D gene uncertain. This CDR3 has 18 residues. V was pared by 6 bases and J by 1 base, with 22 bases between. Germline V lookup: CDR1 MDHEN, CDR2 SYDVKM. This CDR3 reads CASSKTTWLQTSGNTIYF. The CDR3 DNA reads TGTGCCAGCAGCAAAACAACGTGGCTACAGACTTCTGGAAACACCATATATTTT.

This chain connects TRBV5-8 to TRBJ2-2; 14 bases agree with TRBD2. J was trimmed by 4 bases and V by 4 bases; bases with no gene match: 9. The CDR3 contains 18 residues. Germline CDR1 and CDR2: SGHTS and YDEGEE. Here the CDR3 reads CASSPRTSGRPLTGELFF. CDR3 bases: TGTGCCAGCAGCCCGAGGACTAGCGGGAGGCCACTCACCGGGGAGCTGTTTTTT.

J is TRBJ2-7 and V is TRBV28, with D hard to call. Trimming removed 4 bases from V and 7 bases from J, with 14 bases in between. The CDR3 contains 13 residues. Germline V gene lookup returns CDR1 MDHEN and CDR2 SYDVKM. This CDR3 is CASSYRLTGEQYF. DNA for the CDR3: TGTGCCAGCAGTTACCGATTAACTGGAGAGCAGTACTTC.

This clone was seen only once. This rearrangement joins TRBV29-1 to TRBJ2-1; 8 nucleotides agree with TRBD1. The V gene's germline CDR1 is SQVTM and CDR2 ANQGSEA. V lost 1 base to trimming and J lost 2 bases; unmatched junction nucleotides: 4. CDR3 size: 15 residues. The DNA for the CDR3 is TGCAGCGTTGAAGGGGGCAGGGGGCCCTACAATGAGCAGTTCTTC. This codes for CSVEGGRGPYNEQFF.

CDR3 nucleotides: TGTGCCAGCAGTTCCCGGGACAGCATGGGGGGGGAGCAGTACTTC. It specifies CASSSRDSMGGEQYF. The chain has TRBV2 and TRBJ2-7; D tentatively fits TRBD1 or TRBD2 (7 bases each). This CDR3 contains 15 residues. Trimming took 5 bases from V and 7 from J, leaving 21 bases between them. Germline CDR1 SNHLY, CDR2 FYNNEI.

V is TRBV27 and J is TRBJ2-2; D unclear. The V end lost 1 base, the J end lost 1 base, and 4 bases lay between the germline ends. Germline values: CDR1 MNHEY, CDR2 SMNVEV (reference sequence). This CDR3 spans 14 amino acids. CDR3 DNA: TGTGCCAGCAGTTTATGGGTGAACACCGGGGAGCTGTTTTTT. Translated: CASSLWVNTGELFF.

The chain has TRBV6-5 and TRBJ2-1, with no clear D. Trimming took off 6 bases at V and 8 bases at J, with 14 bases between the two ends. The CDR3 has 13 amino acids. Germline values: CDR1 MNHEY, CDR2 SVGAGI. CDR3 coding DNA: TGTGCCAGCAGCCCCCTGTCGGATCATGAGCAGTTCTTC. Its translation: CASSPLSDHEQFF.